The clone carrying this T cell receptor (beta chain) was counted only a few times. The antigen remains undetermined. This specimen comes from a study of T cell repertoires in cytomegalovirus infection. Study details: Public TCR beta signatures provided an indication of both CMV infection and a matching HLA type.

TCRdb re-called the reads with MiXCR, one entry per CDR3 protein. The sample has about a million distinct CDR3 sequences, under 40% seen once. Losses at the gene ends were 3 bases for V and 5 bases for J; bases not matched to a gene: 10. The germline V gene has CDR1 LNHNV and CDR2 YYDKDF (reference sequence). The CDR3 extends over 16 amino acids. This chain connects TRBV15 to TRBJ2-5, with TRBD2 matching 9 bases. Sequencing was performed on cultured CD8+ T cells from PBMCs, taken from culture after CMV antigen stimulation. The sequence was obtained from a human donor in good health (CMV status not recorded). Some clones in this sample may be carry-over from other donors' samples. In nucleotides, the CDR3 is TGTGCCACCAGCAGGCCGAGGCGGGGGGGTTACGAGACCCAGTACTTC. This encodes CATSRPRRGGYETQYF.